The rows below give T cell receptor beta chains drawn from one sample of a study of CXCR3-negative and CXCR3-positive naive CD8 T cells. No DNA is given; TCRdb re-called the 5' RACE reads and lists each CDR3 protein once. Here the sample table reports over 150,000 distinct CDR3 sequences. Sequenced material: naive CXCR3+ CD8+ T cells from blood. The receptors come from a human donor in good health. Some clones in this sample may be carry-over from other donors' samples. Both conserved end residues are part of each CDR3. The order of the fields is CDR3 length, V gene, J gene, CDR3 protein.

len: 14
v_gene: TRBV7-9
j_gene: TRBJ1-1
CDR3aa: CASSYADLNTEAFF

len: 15
v_gene: TRBV28
j_gene: TRBJ1-1
CDR3aa: CASSLYGGGSAEAFF

len: 17
v_gene: TRBV5-1
j_gene: TRBJ2-3
CDR3aa: CASSPPQPGASTDTQYF

len: 14
v_gene: TRBV6-5
j_gene: TRBJ2-2
CDR3aa: CASSYSGNTGELFF

len: 16
v_gene: TRBV28
j_gene: TRBJ2-3
CDR3aa: CASSLTSGGRTDTQYF

len: 13
v_gene: TRBV30
j_gene: TRBJ2-1
CDR3aa: CAWSKTGVNEQFF

len: 16
v_gene: TRBV3-1
j_gene: TRBJ2-7
CDR3aa: CASSQERSGRPHEQYF

len: 14
v_gene: TRBV4-1
j_gene: TRBJ1-2
CDR3aa: CASSPRPDHYGYTF

len: 17
v_gene: TRBV4-3
j_gene: TRBJ1-1
CDR3aa: CASSQDINRGWGTEAFF

len: 12
v_gene: TRBV29-1
j_gene: TRBJ1-1
CDR3aa: CSVEEGWPEAFF

len: 13
v_gene: TRBV6-4
j_gene: TRBJ2-2
CDR3aa: CASSDGGAGELFF

len: 14
v_gene: TRBV9
j_gene: TRBJ2-7
CDR3aa: CASSSGKGGNEQYF

len: 15
v_gene: TRBV7-3
j_gene: TRBJ1-1
CDR3aa: CASSLRPFGETEAFF

len: 12
v_gene: TRBV12-3/TRBV12-4
j_gene: TRBJ2-7
CDR3aa: CASSSRVYEQYF

len: 14
v_gene: TRBV7-7
j_gene: TRBJ2-5
CDR3aa: CASSLYRGQETEYF

len: 14
v_gene: TRBV28
j_gene: TRBJ2-2
CDR3aa: CASSWTGDAGELFF

len: 12
v_gene: TRBV7-9
j_gene: TRBJ1-1
CDR3aa: CASSSISTEAFF

len: 13
v_gene: TRBV29-1
j_gene: TRBJ2-7
CDR3aa: CSVVSGRSYEQYF

len: 15
v_gene: TRBV4-1
j_gene: TRBJ2-7
CDR3aa: CASSQDLSGDYEQYF

len: 13
v_gene: TRBV20-1
j_gene: TRBJ1-1
CDR3aa: CACRGPENTEAFF

len: 11
v_gene: TRBV29-1
j_gene: TRBJ2-7
CDR3aa: CSVLDSYEQYF

len: 14
v_gene: TRBV4-1
j_gene: TRBJ1-1
CDR3aa: CASSQGAPNTEAFF

len: 15
v_gene: TRBV12-3/TRBV12-4
j_gene: TRBJ2-1
CDR3aa: CASSSGWGEYNEQFF

len: 16
v_gene: TRBV14
j_gene: TRBJ1-2
CDR3aa: CASSPTWIGGRVGYTF

len: 14
v_gene: TRBV7-8
j_gene: TRBJ1-2
CDR3aa: CASSFGRGQAGYTF

len: 15
v_gene: TRBV5-4
j_gene: TRBJ1-3
CDR3aa: CASSSQGLSGNTIYF

len: 16
v_gene: TRBV6-2/TRBV6-3
j_gene: TRBJ2-5
CDR3aa: CASSYSGGGPRETQYF

len: 14
v_gene: TRBV15
j_gene: TRBJ2-2
CDR3aa: CATHSQGSPGELFF

len: 15
v_gene: TRBV12-3/TRBV12-4
j_gene: TRBJ2-5
CDR3aa: CASSPPTTTPETQYF

len: 14
v_gene: TRBV19
j_gene: TRBJ2-7
CDR3aa: CASSIGAVAYEQYF

len: 14
v_gene: TRBV28
j_gene: TRBJ2-3
CDR3aa: CASSPLAETDTQYF

len: 18
v_gene: TRBV7-9
j_gene: TRBJ1-1
CDR3aa: CASSASGQGDSEGTEAFF

len: 18
v_gene: TRBV3-1
j_gene: TRBJ2-3
CDR3aa: CASSQVGTSGGSTDTQYF

len: 14
v_gene: TRBV7-3
j_gene: TRBJ2-5
CDR3aa: CASSPTGGGETQYF

len: 12
v_gene: TRBV5-1
j_gene: TRBJ2-7
CDR3aa: CASSWAESEQYF

len: 15
v_gene: TRBV28
j_gene: TRBJ2-2
CDR3aa: CASRPINLGSGELFF

len: 15
v_gene: TRBV7-9
j_gene: TRBJ1-2
CDR3aa: CASSLMWRWNYGYTF

len: 15
v_gene: TRBV19
j_gene: TRBJ2-2
CDR3aa: CASSWTAANTGELFF

len: 12
v_gene: TRBV19
j_gene: TRBJ2-2
CDR3aa: CASTGESGELFF

len: 13
v_gene: TRBV7-9
j_gene: TRBJ2-7
CDR3aa: CASAERFSGEQYF

len: 18
v_gene: TRBV5-1
j_gene: TRBJ2-5
CDR3aa: CASSLEGFGAGGSETQYF

len: 13
v_gene: TRBV20-1
j_gene: TRBJ2-1
CDR3aa: CSARGGWNNEQFF

len: 14
v_gene: TRBV2
j_gene: TRBJ2-7
CDR3aa: CASSSSGGFYEQYF

len: 11
v_gene: TRBV7-2
j_gene: TRBJ2-7
CDR3aa: CASSAQDEQYF

len: 16
v_gene: TRBV25-1
j_gene: TRBJ2-7
CDR3aa: CASSAIAGREEGEQYF

len: 14
v_gene: TRBV28
j_gene: TRBJ2-7
CDR3aa: CASRPWQGKYEQYF

len: 16
v_gene: TRBV7-2
j_gene: TRBJ1-2
CDR3aa: CASSSRERGGYYGYTF

len: 16
v_gene: TRBV7-9
j_gene: TRBJ2-3
CDR3aa: CASSLISSGSTDTQYF

len: 15
v_gene: TRBV6-2/TRBV6-3
j_gene: TRBJ2-1
CDR3aa: CASRDSGSSYNEQFF

len: 19
v_gene: TRBV7-2
j_gene: TRBJ1-1
CDR3aa: CASSSYPFLDRVLDTEAFF

len: 17
v_gene: TRBV12-2
j_gene: TRBJ2-1
CDR3aa: CASRLGTSGGAYNEQFF